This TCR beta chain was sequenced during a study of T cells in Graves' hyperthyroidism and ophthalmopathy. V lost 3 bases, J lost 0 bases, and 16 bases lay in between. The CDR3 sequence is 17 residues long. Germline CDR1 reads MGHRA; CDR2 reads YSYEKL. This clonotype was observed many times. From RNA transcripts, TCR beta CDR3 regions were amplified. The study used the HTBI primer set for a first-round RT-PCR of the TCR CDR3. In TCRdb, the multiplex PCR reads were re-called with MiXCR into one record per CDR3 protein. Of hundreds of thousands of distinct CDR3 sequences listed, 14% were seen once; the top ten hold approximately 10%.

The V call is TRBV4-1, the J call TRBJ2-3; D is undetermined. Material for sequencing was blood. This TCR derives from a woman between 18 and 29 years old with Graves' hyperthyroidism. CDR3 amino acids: CASSHSPSTTSTDTQYF. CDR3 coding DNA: TGCGCCAGCAGCCACTCGCCAAGTACCACTAGCACAGATACGCAGTATTTT.